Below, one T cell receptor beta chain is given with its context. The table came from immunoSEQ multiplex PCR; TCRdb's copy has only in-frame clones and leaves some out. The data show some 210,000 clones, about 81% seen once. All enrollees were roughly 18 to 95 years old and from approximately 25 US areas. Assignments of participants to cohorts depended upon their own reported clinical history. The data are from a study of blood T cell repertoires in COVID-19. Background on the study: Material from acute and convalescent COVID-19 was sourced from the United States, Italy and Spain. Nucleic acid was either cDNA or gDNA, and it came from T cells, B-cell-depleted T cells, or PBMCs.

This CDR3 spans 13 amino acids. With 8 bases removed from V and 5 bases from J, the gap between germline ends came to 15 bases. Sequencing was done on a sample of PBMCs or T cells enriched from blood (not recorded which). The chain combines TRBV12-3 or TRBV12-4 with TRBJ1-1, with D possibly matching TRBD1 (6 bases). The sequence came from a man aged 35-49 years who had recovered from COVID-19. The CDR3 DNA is TGTGCCAGCGGCCATGGCAGGGGTACTGAAGCTTTCTTT. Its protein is CASGHGRGTEAFF.